The text below deals with one TCR beta chain. The sample belongs to a study of CD8+CD57+ T cells in acquired aplastic anemia. Study at large: Isolated CD4+ and CD8+ cells, once sorted, yielded DNA averaging around 3 ug.

Germline V gene sequence: CDR1 PRHDT, CDR2 FYEKMQ (reference sequence). The length of the CDR3 is 17 residues. V lost 0 bases to trimming and J lost 6 bases; unmatched junction nucleotides: 11. The TCR beta profiling, which covered VDJ combination and CDR3 sequence, was carried out using genomic DNA as the template. Using its own MiXCR run on the reads, TCRdb lists one record per CDR3 protein. The data contain a few hundred thousand distinct CDR3 sequences, 55% to 75% of them singletons. This TCR derives from a human donor in good health, serving as a control. J is TRBJ2-7 and V is TRBV13; TRBD2 matches at 10 bases. Specimen: sorted CD4+, CD8+, or CD8+CD57+ T cells (not recorded which) from PBMCs. CDR3 coding DNA: TGTGCCAGCAGCTTAGGGGTAGCGGGGGGCTTAACTCCCGAGCAGTACTTC. Translation gives CASSLGVAGGLTPEQYF.